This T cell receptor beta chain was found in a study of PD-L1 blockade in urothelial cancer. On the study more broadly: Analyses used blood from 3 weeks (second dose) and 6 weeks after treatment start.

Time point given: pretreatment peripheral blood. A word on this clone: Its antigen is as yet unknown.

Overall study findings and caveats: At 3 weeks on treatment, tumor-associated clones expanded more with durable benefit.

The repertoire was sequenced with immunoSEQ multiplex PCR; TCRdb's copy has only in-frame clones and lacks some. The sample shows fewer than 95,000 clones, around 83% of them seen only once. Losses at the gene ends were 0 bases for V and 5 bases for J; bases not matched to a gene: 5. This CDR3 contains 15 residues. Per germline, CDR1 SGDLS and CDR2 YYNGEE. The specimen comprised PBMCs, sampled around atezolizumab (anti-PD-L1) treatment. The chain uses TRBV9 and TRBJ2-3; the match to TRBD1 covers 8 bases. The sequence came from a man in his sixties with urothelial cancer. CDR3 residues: CASSVGTGFEDTQYF. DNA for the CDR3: TGTGCCAGCAGCGTAGGGACAGGGTTTGAAGATACGCAGTATTTT.